This T cell receptor (beta chain) was captured in a study of T cells expressing NK-cell markers. The CDR3 has 16 amino acids. As concerns this clonotype: Its matching antigen is unknown.

Study observations and caveats: Once again these clonotypes came out on top in the CD3+CD56-NKG2C+ fraction of a handful of donors. In several donors, dominant CD3+CD56+NKG2C+ clones formed roughly 1.0-7.5% of CD8+ cells.

With UMIs, 5'RACE template switching was used to make TCR beta cDNA. TCRdb re-called the 5' RACE reads and catalogs CDR3 proteins one per entry, DNA excluded. The listing records under 500,000 distinct CDR3 sequences. The chain employs TRBV12-3 or TRBV12-4 and TRBJ2-1; TCRdb reports TRBD1, a call that lacks DNA to check it against. This TCR came from a woman aged 18 to 75 in good health. The source material was blood T cells: a sorted CD56 or NKG2C T cell subset, CD4+ or CD8+ T cells, or bulk PBMC T cells (not recorded which). CDR3 loop: CATHGSGGYTYNEQFF.